Listed here are 3 T cell receptor beta chains from one sample, sequenced in a study of shared clonotypes between healthy human individuals. The method was immunoSEQ multiplex PCR; TCRdb's version includes in-frame clones alone and lacks a portion of them. Here the sample spans roughly 2.5 million clones, approximately 90% being singletons. Sequenced input: naive CD4+ T cells sorted from blood. Sample subset: CD45RA+ positively selected. The receptors were gathered from a man younger than 35 in good health.

This clone was found a few times. The chain has TRBV7-9 and TRBJ1-2; 7 bases match TRBD1. CDR1 and CDR2 (germline): SEHNR, FQNEAQ (reference sequence). Losses at the gene ends were 5 bases for V and 0 bases for J; bases not matched to a gene: 3. The CDR3 length is 14 residues. CDR3 in amino acids: CASSPGQSNYGYTF. In DNA form, the CDR3 reads TGTGCCAGCAGCCCGGGACAGTCTAACTATGGCTACACCTTC.

This chain joins TRBV18 and TRBJ2-3, with D possibly matching TRBD2 (6 bases). The ends were cut back, 2 bases at V and 2 bases at J, with 11 bases in the middle. The CDR3 loop spans 15 amino acids. The germline V gene has CDR1 KGHSH and CDR2 LQKENI. CDR3 nucleotide sequence: TGTGCCAGCTCACCAAAGGTAGCGGCCACAGATACGCAGTATTTT. It yields the protein CASSPKVAATDTQYF.

The chain employs TRBV12-2 and TRBJ2-2; the D segment call TRBD1 is taken from the table without a DNA check. TRBV12-2 is a recognized pseudogene. The CDR3 is made up of 16 amino acids. CDR3 in amino acids: CASRSCGTPNTGELFF. DNA of the CDR3: TGTGCAAGTCGCTCCTGTGGGACACCGAACACCGGGGAGCTGTTTTTT.